These T cell receptor beta chains were read from a single sample in a study of blood T cell repertoires in COVID-19. Sequencing was performed with immunoSEQ multiplex PCR; in TCRdb, only in-frame clones are kept and a portion is missing. The data show about 97,000 clones, approximately 81% seen once. Sequenced sample: peripheral blood. The receptors originated from a woman in her seventies with active or convalescent COVID-19. The CDR3 runs from the conserved cysteine through the conserved F or W. D genes are given only for firm matches. The size field is filled for only some rows; it gives once, few, many or a size class.

d_gene | j_gene | v_gene | len | abundance | CDR3aa | CDR3nt
TRBD2 | TRBJ2-1 | TRBV5-1 | 16 | . | CASSMLTSGFDNEQFF | TGCGCCAGCAGCATGCTGACTAGCGGATTCGACAATGAGCAGTTCTTC
. | TRBJ2-7 | TRBV2 | 14 | . | CASTLQGSGYEQYF | TGTGCCAGCACTCTACAGGGCTCTGGTTACGAGCAGTACTTC
. | TRBJ2-2 | TRBV7-2 | 13 | . | CASSLVDTGELFF | TGTGCCAGCAGCTTGGTAGACACCGGGGAGCTGTTTTTT
. | TRBJ2-2 | TRBV19 | 13 | . | CASSMLGVRELFF | TGTGCCAGTAGTATGCTTGGAGTCAGGGAGCTGTTTTTT
TRBD1 | TRBJ2-1 | TRBV7-9 | 17 | . | CASSRGPLGQDSNEQFF | TGTGCCAGCAGCCGCGGCCCCCTCGGACAGGACTCCAATGAGCAGTTCTTC
TRBD1 | TRBJ2-3 | TRBV9 | 16 | . | CASSAPWTGRPDTQYF | TGTGCCAGCAGCGCACCCTGGACAGGGAGACCAGATACGCAGTATTTT
. | TRBJ1-2 | TRBV14 | 13 | . | CASSLDRSRGYTF | TGTGCCAGCAGCCTCGACAGGTCAAGGGGCTACACCTTC
. | TRBJ1-2 | TRBV5-1 | 14 | few | CASSFHGQGLGYTF | TGCGCCAGCAGCTTTCATGGGCAGGGGTTGGGCTACACCTTC
. | TRBJ1-3 | TRBV7-8 | 13 | . | CASRPHLGNTIYF | TGTGCCAGCAGACCACACCTTGGAAACACCATATATTTT
TRBD2 | TRBJ2-7 | TRBV4-3 | 16 | . | CASSQDGREWSYEQYF | TGCGCCAGCAGCCAAGATGGGAGGGAGTGGTCCTACGAGCAGTACTTC
. | TRBJ2-5 | TRBV28 | 14 | . | CASSPVRVRETQYF | TGTGCCAGCAGTCCGGTGAGGGTAAGAGAGACCCAGTACTTC
. | TRBJ1-3 | TRBV19 | 13 | few | CASSTGTGNTIYF | TGTGCCAGTAGTACAGGGACTGGAAACACCATATATTTT
. | TRBJ2-7 | TRBV28 | 11 | . | CASLSSYEQYF | TGTGCCAGCCTCAGCTCCTACGAGCAGTACTTC
TRBD1 | TRBJ1-3 | TRBV18 | 15 | . | CASSPGTGGTNTIYF | TGTGCCAGCTCACCAGGGACAGGGGGGACCAACACCATATATTTT
. | TRBJ2-3 | TRBV7-2 | 13 | once | CASTRQSTDTQYF | TGTGCCAGCACCCGACAGAGCACAGATACGCAGTATTTT
TRBD2 | TRBJ2-7 | TRBV5-1 | 15 | few | CASSLVAGGSYEQYF | TGCGCCAGCAGCTTGGTAGCGGGAGGTTCCTACGAGCAGTACTTC
. | TRBJ2-7 | TRBV2 | 14 | . | CASSEGPGSYEQYF | TGTGCCAGCAGTGAAGGTCCGGGGTCCTACGAGCAGTACTTC
TRBD1 | TRBJ1-2 | TRBV30 | 12 | . | CAWSVGQNGYTF | TGTGCCTGGAGTGTGGGACAGAATGGCTACACCTTC
. | TRBJ2-1 | TRBV5-4 | 15 | . | CASSEGGSSYNEQFF | TGTGCCAGCAGCGAGGGGGGGTCCTCCTACAATGAGCAGTTCTTC
. | TRBJ1-2 | TRBV12-3/TRBV12-4 | 13 | once | CASSLGGPYGYTF | TGTGCCAGCAGTTTGGGGGGTCCCTATGGCTACACCTTC
TRBD2 | TRBJ2-3 | TRBV9 | 18 | . | CASSVAPGGGRAGDTQYF | TGTGCCAGCAGCGTAGCACCCGGAGGCGGGAGGGCCGGAGATACGCAGTATTTT
TRBD1 | TRBJ1-6 | TRBV5-1 | 15 | . | CASSLGTGEGSPLHF | TGCGCCAGCAGCTTGGGGACAGGGGAGGGTTCACCCCTCCACTTT
. | TRBJ1-6 | TRBV4-2 | 15 | . | CASSQDGTDNSPLHF | TGTGCCAGCAGCCAAGATGGAACAGATAATTCACCCCTCCACTTT
. | TRBJ2-1 | TRBV3-1/TRBV3-2 | 14 | . | CASSPGLERAKQFF | TGTGCCAGCAGCCCCGGACTTGAACGAGCAAAACAGTTCTTC
. | TRBJ1-2 | TRBV7-2 | 15 | . | CASSLAPGVNYGYTF | TGTGCCAGCAGCTTAGCCCCGGGGGTTAACTATGGCTACACCTTC
TRBD2 | TRBJ2-1 | TRBV24-1 | 15 | . | CATRTSGRASNEQFF | TGTGCCACCAGAACTAGCGGGAGGGCCAGCAATGAGCAGTTCTTC
. | TRBJ2-5 | TRBV18 | 13 | . | CASSKQGTETQYF | TGTGCCAGCTCAAAACAGGGTACGGAGACCCAGTACTTC
TRBD1 | TRBJ1-2 | TRBV24-1 | 17 | once | CATSDSSGTGLRDGYTF | TGTGCCACCAGTGATTCTTCCGGGACAGGCCTTCGGGATGGCTACACCTTC
. | TRBJ1-4 | TRBV18 | 15 | . | CASSPTIGNHEKLFF | TGTGCCAGCTCACCTACCATCGGGAACCATGAAAAACTGTTTTTT
TRBD1 | TRBJ2-3 | TRBV29-1 | 13 | . | CSVGGTGADTQYF | TGCAGCGTTGGGGGGACAGGGGCAGATACGCAGTATTTT
. | TRBJ1-2 | TRBV3-1/TRBV3-2 | 14 | . | CASSQDRGAHGYTF | TGTGCCAGCAGCCAAGATCGGGGGGCGCACGGCTACACCTTC
TRBD2 | TRBJ2-5 | TRBV2 | 15 | . | CASGEYRGLAETQYF | TGTGCCAGCGGGGAATACCGGGGACTAGCGGAGACCCAGTACTTC
. | TRBJ2-2 | TRBV4-3 | 17 | . | CASSQDSQGFRTGELFF | TGCGCCAGCAGCCAAGATTCGCAGGGGTTCAGGACCGGGGAGCTGTTTTTT